This T cell receptor (beta chain) was identified in a study of T cell responses to AZD1222 COVID-19 vaccine. Study-wide results and limits: Vaccine-associated CD4 TCRs spanned spike, dominant at 160-218 and 743-854.

Generated by immunoSEQ multiplex PCR, the TCRdb table keeps only in-frame clones and is missing some. In the table there are over 120,000 clones, about 91% of which are singletons. Comments on this clone: Its specificity is not known.

The CDR3 has 14 amino acids. With 4 bases removed from V and 0 bases from J, the gap between germline ends came to 10 bases. Germline assignment: CDR1 SGHNT and CDR2 YENEEA. The rearrangement uses TRBV11-3 and TRBJ2-7; no clear D. The sample was peripheral blood, taken 28 days after the second AZD1222 dose. This receptor was identified in an adult who received the AZD1222 COVID-19 vaccine. The DNA of the CDR3 is TGTGCCAGCAGCTACGACTTCTACTCCTACGAGCAGTACTTC. Amino acids: CASSYDFYSYEQYF.